The TCR beta chain described here comes from a study of T cell changes during pregnancy in multiple sclerosis. Trimming pared 6 bases from V and 1 base from J, leaving 9 bases between. CDR1 MDHEN and CDR2 SYDVKM come from the germline V gene. The CDR3 length is 14 residues. Libraries were prepared by immunoSEQ multiplex PCR; TCRdb keeps only in-frame clonotypes and omits some of them. The table records tens of thousands of clones, 92% of them present only once. The clonotype was recovered from a female donor in good health, enrolled as a control in a pregnancy study. This chain links TRBV28 with TRBJ2-2; perhaps TRBD2 as D (5 bases). The sample was peripheral blood, taken in the second trimester of pregnancy. The CDR3 nucleotides are TGTGCCAGCAGGGGGAGTCGGAACACCGGGGAGCTGTTTTTT. It specifies CASRGSRNTGELFF.